Included here is one T cell receptor beta chain sequence, with context. The junction does not match germline at one end; this may be a read error. TCRdb processed the 5' RACE reads anew with MiXCR; each CDR3 protein has one entry. The sample shows 350,000 to 550,000 distinct CDR3 sequences, roughly a sixth of them seen only once. The sample originates from a study of T cells after yellow fever vaccination. Per germline, CDR1 MNHEY and CDR2 SVGAGI. The CDR3 covers 11 residues. The sequence derives from a man aged 18-30 years who received the YFV17D yellow fever vaccine. The rearrangement links TRBV6-5 to TRBJ2-7, with a possible D match to TRBD2 (5 bases). The sequences come from PBMCs, collected before the yellow fever booster vaccination. The CDR3 loop is CASSYERVEYF. For the CDR3, the DNA is TGTGCCAGCAGTTACGAGAGGGTAGAGTATTTC.